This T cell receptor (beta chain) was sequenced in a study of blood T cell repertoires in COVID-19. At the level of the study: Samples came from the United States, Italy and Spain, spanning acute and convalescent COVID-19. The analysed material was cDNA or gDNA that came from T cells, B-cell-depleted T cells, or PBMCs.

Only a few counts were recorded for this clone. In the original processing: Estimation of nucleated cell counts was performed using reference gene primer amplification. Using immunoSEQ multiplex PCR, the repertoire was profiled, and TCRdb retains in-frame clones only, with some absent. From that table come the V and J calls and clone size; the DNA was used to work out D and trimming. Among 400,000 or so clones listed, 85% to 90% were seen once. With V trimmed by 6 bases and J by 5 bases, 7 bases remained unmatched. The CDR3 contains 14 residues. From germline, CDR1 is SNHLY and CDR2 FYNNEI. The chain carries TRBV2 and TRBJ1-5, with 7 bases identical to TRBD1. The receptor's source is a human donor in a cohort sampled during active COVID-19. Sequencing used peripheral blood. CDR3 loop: CASREQGSHQPQHF. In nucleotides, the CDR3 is TGTGCCAGCAGGGAACAGGGGTCTCATCAGCCCCAGCATTTT.